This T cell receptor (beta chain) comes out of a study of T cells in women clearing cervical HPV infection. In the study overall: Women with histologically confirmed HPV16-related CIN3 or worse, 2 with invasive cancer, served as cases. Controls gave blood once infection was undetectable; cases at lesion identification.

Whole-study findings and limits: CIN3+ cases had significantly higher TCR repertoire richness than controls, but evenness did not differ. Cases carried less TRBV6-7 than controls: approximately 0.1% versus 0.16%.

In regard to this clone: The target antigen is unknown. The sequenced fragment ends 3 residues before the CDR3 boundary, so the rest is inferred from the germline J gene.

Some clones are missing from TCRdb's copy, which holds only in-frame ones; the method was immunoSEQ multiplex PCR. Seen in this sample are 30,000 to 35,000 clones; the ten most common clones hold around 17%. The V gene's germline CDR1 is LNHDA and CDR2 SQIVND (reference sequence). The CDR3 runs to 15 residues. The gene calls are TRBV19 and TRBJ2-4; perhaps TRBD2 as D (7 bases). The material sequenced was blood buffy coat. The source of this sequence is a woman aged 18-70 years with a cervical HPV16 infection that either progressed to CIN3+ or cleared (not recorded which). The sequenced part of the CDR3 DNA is TGTGCCAGTAGTATAACCCCGGCTTCGAGGGGGGGT. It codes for CASSITPASRGG. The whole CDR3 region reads CASSITPASRGGQYF.